This TCR beta chain was profiled in a study of shared clonotypes between healthy human individuals. Overall study context: Each donor's CD4 naive and CD4 memory cells filled three plates apiece, CD8 naive two, and CD8 memory one. The study's findings and limits: All-four-donor shared clonotypes had higher generation probabilities than non-shared clonotypes did. Memory subsets generally showed smaller estimated richness than naive subsets did.

This CDR3 is built from 14 residues. Germline lookup yields CDR1 SGHRS and CDR2 YFSETQ. Note on this clone: Its antigen remains unknown. The junction and the germline gene differ at one end; a read error may be behind it.

Replicate PCRs from sorted subsets contained around 200 ng DNA, which is 29,000 or so T cell genomes. Libraries were prepared by immunoSEQ multiplex PCR; TCRdb keeps only in-frame clonotypes and omits some of them. The table shows more than 2 million clones, with approximately 96% occurring only once. This clonotype originated in a man younger than 35 in good health. The V and J genes are TRBV5-1 and TRBJ1-4; tentative D call: TRBD1 (6 bases). What was sequenced was naive CD4+ T cells sorted from blood. Stated subset: CD45RA+ positively selected. The CDR3 reads CASSTGTQGLSLVF. The CDR3 DNA reads TGCGCCAGCAGCACTGGTACACAGGGTTTAAGTTTGGTTTTT.